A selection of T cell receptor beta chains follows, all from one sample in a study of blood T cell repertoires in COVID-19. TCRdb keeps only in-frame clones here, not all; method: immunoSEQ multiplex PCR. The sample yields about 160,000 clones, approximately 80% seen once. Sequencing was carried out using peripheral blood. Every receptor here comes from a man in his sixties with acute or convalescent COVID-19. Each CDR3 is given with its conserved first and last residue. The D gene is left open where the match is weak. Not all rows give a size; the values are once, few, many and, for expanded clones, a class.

CASSSGQGGGYTF,TGTGCCAGCAGTTCAGGACAGGGCGGTGGCTACACCTTC,TRBV6-5,TRBD1,NA,TRBJ1-2
CASSPRSGLLYEQYF,TGTGCCAGCAGCCCCAGGAGCGGGCTCCTCTACGAGCAGTACTTC,TRBV19,NA,NA,TRBJ2-7
CASSTFTSGGTDTQYF,TGTGCCAGTAGCACATTTACTAGCGGGGGCACAGATACGCAGTATTTT,TRBV19,TRBD2,NA,TRBJ2-3
CAISESRDQPQHF,TGTGCCATCAGTGAGTCGCGAGATCAGCCCCAGCATTTT,TRBV10-3,NA,NA,TRBJ1-5
CASSLADRTEAFF,TGTGCCAGCAGCTTAGCGGACAGAACTGAAGCTTTCTTT,TRBV7-9,NA,NA,TRBJ1-1
CASSPQGNQPQHF,TGTGCCAGCAGTCCACAGGGAAATCAGCCCCAGCATTTT,TRBV6-5,NA,NA,TRBJ1-5
CASSYSPAVNTEAFF,TGTGCCAGCAGTTACTCCCCTGCGGTGAACACTGAAGCTTTCTTT,TRBV6-2/TRBV6-3,NA,once,TRBJ1-1
CASSLVGRAGANVLTF,TGTGCCAGCAGCTTAGTCGGGAGAGCTGGGGCCAACGTCCTGACTTTC,TRBV7-8,NA,NA,TRBJ2-6
CAWETGGVNEQFF,TGTGCCTGGGAGACAGGGGGGGTCAATGAGCAGTTCTTC,TRBV30,TRBD1,NA,TRBJ2-1
CASTLRLNTEAFF,TGTGCCAGCACCCTGAGGCTTAACACTGAAGCTTTCTTT,TRBV5-5,NA,NA,TRBJ1-1
CASSEQRNTEAFF,TGTGCCAGCAGCGAACAGAGGAACACTGAAGCTTTCTTT,TRBV7-3,NA,NA,TRBJ1-1
CASSQDFISGLSSYNSPLHF,TGCGCCAGCAGCCAAGACTTTATTTCAGGGTTAAGCTCCTATAATTCACCCCTCCACTTT,TRBV4-1,NA,NA,TRBJ1-6
CASSTGSEQYF,TGTGCCAGCAGCACGGGGTCAGAGCAGTACTTC,TRBV5-6,NA,once,TRBJ2-7
CASSLAGGAETQYF,TGTGCCAGCAGCTTAGCGGGAGGGGCTGAGACCCAGTACTTC,TRBV7-9,TRBD2,NA,TRBJ2-5
CASRGTSGLYTDTQYF,TGTGCCAGCAGGGGGACTAGCGGACTCTACACAGATACGCAGTATTTT,TRBV5-6,TRBD2,few,TRBJ2-3
CASSWTDYEQYF,TGTGCCAGCAGCTGGACAGATTACGAGCAGTACTTC,TRBV5-4,NA,NA,TRBJ2-7
CASSPRPTGDTQYF,TGTGCCAGCAGCCCAAGACCCACAGGGGATACGCAGTATTTT,TRBV13,NA,once,TRBJ2-3
CASSLGTGDYGYTF,TGTGCCAGCAGCTTAGGGACAGGGGACTATGGCTACACCTTC,TRBV13,TRBD1,NA,TRBJ1-2
CAWGKETGSAEAFF,TGTGCCTGGGGGAAAGAGACAGGGTCGGCTGAAGCTTTCTTT,TRBV30,TRBD1,few,TRBJ1-1
CASSQGDRVRDGYTF,TGCGCCAGCAGCCAAGGAGACAGGGTAAGGGATGGCTACACCTTC,TRBV5-1,TRBD1,NA,TRBJ1-2
CASSQSGLSNEQFF,TGTGCCAGCAGCCAATCGGGACTCAGCAATGAGCAGTTCTTC,TRBV5-4,NA,many,TRBJ2-1
CASSSDRSSNQPQHF,TGTGCCAGCAGCTCCGACAGGTCCTCCAATCAGCCCCAGCATTTT,TRBV6-5,NA,NA,TRBJ1-5
CASSQPDRSSSYNEQFF,TGCGCCAGCAGTCAACCTGACAGGTCGAGCTCCTACAATGAGCAGTTCTTC,TRBV23-1,NA,few,TRBJ2-1
CASSLELGPYEQYF,TGCGCCAGCAGCTTGGAGCTGGGCCCCTACGAGCAGTACTTC,TRBV5-1,NA,NA,TRBJ2-7
CASSLDRVTEAFF,TGTGCCAGCAGCTTAGATCGAGTAACTGAAGCTTTCTTT,TRBV11-3,NA,NA,TRBJ1-1
CASSRYTGGGDETQYF,TGTGCCAGCAGCCGCTATACAGGGGGCGGGGATGAGACCCAGTACTTC,TRBV27,TRBD1,NA,TRBJ2-5
CASSPPGLAGLSSYNEQFF,TGTGCCAGCAGCCCCCCGGGACTAGCGGGGTTAAGCTCCTACAATGAGCAGTTCTTC,TRBV7-9,TRBD2,NA,TRBJ2-1
CAISESQANYGYTF,TGTGCCATCAGTGAGTCACAGGCTAACTATGGCTACACCTTC,TRBV10-3,NA,once,TRBJ1-2
CASSLTSSGTGELFF,TGTGCCAGCAGCTTGACATCATCGGGAACCGGGGAGCTGTTTTTT,TRBV5-5,NA,once,TRBJ2-2
CASSQETPDQGDTEAFF,TGCGCCAGCAGCCAAGAAACGCCAGACCAGGGGGACACTGAAGCTTTCTTT,TRBV4-3,TRBD1,NA,TRBJ1-1
CANTNQGAGYGYTF,TGTGCCAACACAAACCAGGGGGCGGGCTATGGCTACACCTTC,TRBV19,TRBD1,NA,TRBJ1-2
CASSLTGQPTDTQYF,TGCGCCAGCAGCTTGACTGGACAGCCCACAGATACGCAGTATTTT,TRBV5-1,NA,once,TRBJ2-3
CASTSPGTGATGELFF,TGTGCCAGCACCTCCCCCGGGACAGGGGCGACCGGGGAGCTGTTTTTT,TRBV5-5,TRBD1,once,TRBJ2-2
CAWSVYSGGSNEQFF,TGTGCCTGGAGTGTATATAGCGGGGGTAGCAATGAGCAGTTCTTC,TRBV30,TRBD2,NA,TRBJ2-1